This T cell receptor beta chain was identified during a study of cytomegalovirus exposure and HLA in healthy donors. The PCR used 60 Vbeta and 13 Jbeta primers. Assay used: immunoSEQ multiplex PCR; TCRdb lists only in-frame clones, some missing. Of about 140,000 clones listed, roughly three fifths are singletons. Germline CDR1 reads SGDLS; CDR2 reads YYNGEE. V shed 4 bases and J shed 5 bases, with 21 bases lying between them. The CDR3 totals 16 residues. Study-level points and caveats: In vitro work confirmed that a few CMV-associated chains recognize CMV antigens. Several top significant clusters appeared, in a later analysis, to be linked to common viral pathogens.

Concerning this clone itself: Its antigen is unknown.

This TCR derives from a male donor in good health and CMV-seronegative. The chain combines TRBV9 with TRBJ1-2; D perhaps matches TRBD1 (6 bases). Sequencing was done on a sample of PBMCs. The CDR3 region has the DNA TGTGCCAGCAGCTCCCCCTTGGGGGGGGCTAGGTATGGCTACACCTTC. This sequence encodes CASSSPLGGARYGYTF.